This T cell receptor beta chain is from a study of blood T cell repertoires in COVID-19. Looking at the study overall: The United States, Italy and Spain supplied acute and convalescent COVID-19 samples. T cells, B-cell-depleted T cells, or PBMCs provided the cDNA or gDNA that served as material.

As processed by the authors: It was from reference gene primer amplification that nucleated cell counts were estimated. Assay: immunoSEQ multiplex PCR; the TCRdb copy retains only in-frame clones and omits some. V, J and clone size derive from that table, while D and trimming were established from the DNA sequence. The data hold around 70,000 clones, with roughly 80% observed a single time. The CDR3 spans 15 residues. Unmatched junction bases numbered 6, after V lost 5 bases and J lost 1 base. From germline, CDR1 is MDHEN and CDR2 SYDVKM. The V gene is TRBV28, the J gene TRBJ1-1; TRBD1 agrees at 8 bases. The source of this sequence is a woman in her seventies with acute or convalescent COVID-19. The sequenced material came from peripheral blood. The CDR3 region has the DNA TGTGCCAGCAGTCACAGGGGGAGCAGGAACACTGAAGCTTTCTTT. This gives the protein CASSHRGSRNTEAFF.